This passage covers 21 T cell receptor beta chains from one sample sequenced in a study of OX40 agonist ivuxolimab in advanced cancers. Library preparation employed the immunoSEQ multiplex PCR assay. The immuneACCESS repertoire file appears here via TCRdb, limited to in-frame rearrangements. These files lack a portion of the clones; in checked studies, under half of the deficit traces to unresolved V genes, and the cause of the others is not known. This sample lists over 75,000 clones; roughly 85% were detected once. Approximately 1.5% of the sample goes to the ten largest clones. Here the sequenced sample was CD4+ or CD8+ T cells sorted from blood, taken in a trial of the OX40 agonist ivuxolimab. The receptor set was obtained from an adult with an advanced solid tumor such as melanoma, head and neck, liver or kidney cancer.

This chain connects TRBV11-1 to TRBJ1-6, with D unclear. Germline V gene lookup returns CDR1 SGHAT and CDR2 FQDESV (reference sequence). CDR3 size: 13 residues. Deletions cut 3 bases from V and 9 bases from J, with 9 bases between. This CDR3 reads CASSLETSSPLHF. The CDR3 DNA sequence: TGTGCCAGCAGCTTGGAGACATCTTCACCCCTCCACTTT.

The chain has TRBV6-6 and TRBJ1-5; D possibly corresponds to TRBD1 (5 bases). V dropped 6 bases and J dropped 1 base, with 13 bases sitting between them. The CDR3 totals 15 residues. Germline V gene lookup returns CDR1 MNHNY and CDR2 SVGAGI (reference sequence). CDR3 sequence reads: CASSRFGGSNQPQHF. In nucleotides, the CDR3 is TGTGCCAGCAGCAGGTTTGGGGGAAGCAATCAGCCCCAGCATTTT.

The CDR3 DNA reads as TGTGCCAGCAGCCAGTCCACTCAGGAGACCCAGTACTTC. This translates into CASSQSTQETQYF. The chain links TRBV6-6 to TRBJ2-5; D remains ambiguous. The CDR3 covers 13 residues. Germline loops: CDR1 MNHNY, CDR2 SVGAGI (reference sequence). Trimming removed 6 bases at V and 5 bases at J, with 13 bases between.

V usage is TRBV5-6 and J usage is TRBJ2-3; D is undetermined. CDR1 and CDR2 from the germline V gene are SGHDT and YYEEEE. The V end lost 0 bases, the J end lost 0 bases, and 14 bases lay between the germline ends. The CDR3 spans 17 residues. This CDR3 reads CASSLVLGSLSTDTQYF. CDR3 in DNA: TGTGCCAGCAGCTTGGTTCTAGGATCCTTAAGCACAGATACGCAGTATTTT. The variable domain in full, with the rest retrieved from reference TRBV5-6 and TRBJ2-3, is DAGVTQSPTHLIKTRGQQVTLRCSPKSGHDTVSWYQQALGQGPQFIFQYYEEEERQRGNFPDRFSGHQFPNYSSELNVNALLLGDSALYLCASSLVLGSLSTDTQYFGPGTRLTVL.

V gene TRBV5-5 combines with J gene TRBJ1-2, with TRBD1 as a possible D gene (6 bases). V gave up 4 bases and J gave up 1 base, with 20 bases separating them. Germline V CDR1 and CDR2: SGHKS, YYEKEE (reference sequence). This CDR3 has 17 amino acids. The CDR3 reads CASSLGLQGTHNYGYTF. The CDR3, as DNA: TGTGCCAGCAGCCTGGGGTTACAGGGAACCCATAACTATGGCTACACCTTC.

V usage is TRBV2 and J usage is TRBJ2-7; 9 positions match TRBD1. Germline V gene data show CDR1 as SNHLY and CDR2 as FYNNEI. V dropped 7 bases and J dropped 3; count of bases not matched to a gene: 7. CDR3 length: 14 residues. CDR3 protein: CASNSKGQGYEQYF. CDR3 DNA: TGTGCCAGCAATTCGAAGGGACAGGGCTACGAGCAGTACTTC.

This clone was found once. Here the CDR3 DNA reads TGTGCCAGCTCACCGGGACTTCTACAAGAGACCCAGTACTTC. Amino acids: CASSPGLLQETQYF. The chain recombines TRBV18 with TRBJ2-5; tentatively, D is TRBD2 (6 bases). In germline, CDR1 is KGHSH, CDR2 LQKENI. The CDR3 covers 14 residues. The V and J ends lost 3 bases and 2 bases respectively, with 10 bases between them.

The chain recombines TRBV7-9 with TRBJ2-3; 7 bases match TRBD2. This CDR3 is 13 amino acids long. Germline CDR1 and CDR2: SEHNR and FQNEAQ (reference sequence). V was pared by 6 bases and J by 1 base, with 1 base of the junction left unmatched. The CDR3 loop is CASRTSGTDTQYF. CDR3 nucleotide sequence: TGTGCCAGCAGAACTAGCGGCACAGATACGCAGTATTTT. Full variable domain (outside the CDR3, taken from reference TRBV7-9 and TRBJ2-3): DTGVSQNPRHKITKRGQNVTFRCDPISEHNRLYWYRQTLGQGPEFLTYFQNEAQLEKSRLLSDRFSAERPKGSFSTLEIQRTEQGDSAMYLCASRTSGTDTQYFGPGTRLTVL.

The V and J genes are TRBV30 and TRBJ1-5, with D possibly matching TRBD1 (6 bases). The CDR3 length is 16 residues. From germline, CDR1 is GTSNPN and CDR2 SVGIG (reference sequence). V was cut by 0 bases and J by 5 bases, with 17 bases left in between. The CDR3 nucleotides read TGTGCCTGGAGTGTGGGGGGCGTGGGGGCTTATCAGCCCCAGCATTTT. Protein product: CAWSVGGVGAYQPQHF.

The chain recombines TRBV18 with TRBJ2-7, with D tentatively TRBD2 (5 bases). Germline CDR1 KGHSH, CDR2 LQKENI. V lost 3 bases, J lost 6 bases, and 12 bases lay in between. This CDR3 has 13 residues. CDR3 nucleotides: TGTGCCAGCTCACCCGCCGACTACCGCGAGCAGTACTTC. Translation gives CASSPADYREQYF.

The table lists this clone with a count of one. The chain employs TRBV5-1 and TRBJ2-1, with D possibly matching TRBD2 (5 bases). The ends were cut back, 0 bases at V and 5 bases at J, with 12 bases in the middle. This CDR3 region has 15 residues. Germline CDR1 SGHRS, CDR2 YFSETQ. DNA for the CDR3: TGCGCCAGCAGCTTGGGTAGAGGGTTAAACAATGAGCAGTTCTTC. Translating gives CASSLGRGLNNEQFF.

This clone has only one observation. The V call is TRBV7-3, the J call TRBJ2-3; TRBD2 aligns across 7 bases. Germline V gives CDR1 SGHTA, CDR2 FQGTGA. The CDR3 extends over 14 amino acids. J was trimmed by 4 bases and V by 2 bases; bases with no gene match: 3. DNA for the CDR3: TGTGCCAGCAGCTTAGGACTAGACTCAGATACGCAGTATTTT. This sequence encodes CASSLGLDSDTQYF.

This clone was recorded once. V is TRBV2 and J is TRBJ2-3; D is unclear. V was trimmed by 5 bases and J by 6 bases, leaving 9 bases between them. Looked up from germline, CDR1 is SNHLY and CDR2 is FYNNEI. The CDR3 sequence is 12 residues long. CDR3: CASSMELDTQYF. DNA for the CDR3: TGTGCCAGCAGTATGGAGCTTGATACGCAGTATTTT.

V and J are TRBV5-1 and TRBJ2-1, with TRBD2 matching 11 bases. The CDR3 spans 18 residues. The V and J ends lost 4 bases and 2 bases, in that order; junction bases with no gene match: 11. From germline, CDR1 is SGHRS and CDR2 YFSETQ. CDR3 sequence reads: CASSLGPGLAVTYNEQFF. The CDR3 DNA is TGCGCCAGCAGCCTCGGTCCGGGACTAGCGGTCACCTACAATGAGCAGTTCTTC.

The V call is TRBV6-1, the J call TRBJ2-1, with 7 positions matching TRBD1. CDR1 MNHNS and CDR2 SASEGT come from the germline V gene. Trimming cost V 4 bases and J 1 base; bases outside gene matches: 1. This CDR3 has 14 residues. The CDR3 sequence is CASSVGQSYNEQFF. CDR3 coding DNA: TGTGCCAGCAGTGTGGGACAGTCCTACAATGAGCAGTTCTTC.

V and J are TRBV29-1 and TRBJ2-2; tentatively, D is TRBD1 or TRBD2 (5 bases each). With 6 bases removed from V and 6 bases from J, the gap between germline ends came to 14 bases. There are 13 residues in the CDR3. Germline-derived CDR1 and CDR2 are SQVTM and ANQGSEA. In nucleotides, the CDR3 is TGCAGCGTGCGGACTCTAGGGGCCGGGGAGCTGTTTTTT. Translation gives CSVRTLGAGELFF.

The CDR3 nucleotides read TGTGCCAGCAGTTTTAGGAATCGGGTCTCCCACACTGAAGCTTTCTTT. Translated, it gives CASSFRNRVSHTEAFF. V gene TRBV28 combines with J gene TRBJ1-1; D ambiguous. The CDR3 sequence is 16 residues long. Germline values: CDR1 MDHEN, CDR2 SYDVKM. V was shortened by 3 bases and J by 3 bases, with 17 bases between the two germline ends.

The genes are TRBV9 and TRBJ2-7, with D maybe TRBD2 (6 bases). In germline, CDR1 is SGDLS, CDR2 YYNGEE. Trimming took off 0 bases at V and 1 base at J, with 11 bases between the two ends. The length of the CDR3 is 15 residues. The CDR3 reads CASSVGRAGSYEQYF. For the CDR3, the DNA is TGTGCCAGCAGCGTAGGAAGGGCGGGGTCCTACGAGCAGTACTTC.

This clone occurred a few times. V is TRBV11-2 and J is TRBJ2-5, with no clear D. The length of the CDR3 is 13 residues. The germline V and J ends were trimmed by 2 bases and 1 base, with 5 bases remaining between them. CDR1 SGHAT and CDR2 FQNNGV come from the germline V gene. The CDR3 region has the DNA TGTGCCAGCAGCTTACGACTCCAAGAGACCCAGTACTTC. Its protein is CASSLRLQETQYF.

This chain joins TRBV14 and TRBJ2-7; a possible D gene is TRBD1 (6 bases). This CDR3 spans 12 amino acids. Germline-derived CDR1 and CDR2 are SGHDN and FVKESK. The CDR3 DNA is TGTTCAGGGGCACAGTTCTCCTACGAGCAGTACTTC. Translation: CSGAQFSYEQYF.

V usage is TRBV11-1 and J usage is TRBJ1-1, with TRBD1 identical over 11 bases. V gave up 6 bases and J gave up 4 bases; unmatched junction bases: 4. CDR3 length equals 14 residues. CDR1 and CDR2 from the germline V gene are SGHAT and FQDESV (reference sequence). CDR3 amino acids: CASRWGQGGTEAFF. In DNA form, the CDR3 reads TGTGCCAGCAGGTGGGGACAGGGGGGCACTGAAGCTTTCTTT.